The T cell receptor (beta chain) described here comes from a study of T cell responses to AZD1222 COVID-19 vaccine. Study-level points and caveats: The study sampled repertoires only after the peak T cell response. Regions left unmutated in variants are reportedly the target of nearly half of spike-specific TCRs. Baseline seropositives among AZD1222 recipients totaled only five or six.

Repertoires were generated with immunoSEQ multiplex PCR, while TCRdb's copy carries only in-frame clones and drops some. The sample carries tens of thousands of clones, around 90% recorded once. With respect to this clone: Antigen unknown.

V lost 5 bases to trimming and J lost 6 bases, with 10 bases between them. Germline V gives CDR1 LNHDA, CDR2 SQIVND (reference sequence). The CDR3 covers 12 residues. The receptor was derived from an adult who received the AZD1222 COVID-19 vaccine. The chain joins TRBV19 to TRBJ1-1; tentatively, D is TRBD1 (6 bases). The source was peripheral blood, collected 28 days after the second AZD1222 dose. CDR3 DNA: TGTGCCAGTAGTCTCCGACAGGCTGAAGCTTTCTTT. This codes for CASSLRQAEAFF.